This TCR beta chain is from a study of identical twins. Study-wide findings and caveats: Whereas memory repertoires showed no such difference, abundant cord blood beta clonotypes carried fewer insertions.

All donors comprised healthy Caucasians. Remarks on this clonotype: What it binds is unknown.

V was clipped by 0 bases and J by 4 bases, with 6 bases between them. CDR3 size: 13 residues. Germline values: CDR1 KGHSH, CDR2 LQKENI. Template switching introduced a universal primer site, and the cDNA bore unique molecular identifiers. A single record per CDR3 protein comes from TCRdb applying MiXCR to the 5' RACE reads. The sample contains hundreds of thousands of distinct CDR3 sequences, 8.6% of which appear only once. These data were likewise used in another study, on yellow fever vaccine responses in identical twins.

The sample consisted of PBMCs. This rearrangement joins TRBV18 to TRBJ2-5; D uncertain. The TCR comes from a woman younger than 35 in good health. CDR3 nucleotide sequence: TGTGCCAGCTCACCACCGGTTACAGAGACCCAGTACTTC. The encoded protein is CASSPPVTETQYF.